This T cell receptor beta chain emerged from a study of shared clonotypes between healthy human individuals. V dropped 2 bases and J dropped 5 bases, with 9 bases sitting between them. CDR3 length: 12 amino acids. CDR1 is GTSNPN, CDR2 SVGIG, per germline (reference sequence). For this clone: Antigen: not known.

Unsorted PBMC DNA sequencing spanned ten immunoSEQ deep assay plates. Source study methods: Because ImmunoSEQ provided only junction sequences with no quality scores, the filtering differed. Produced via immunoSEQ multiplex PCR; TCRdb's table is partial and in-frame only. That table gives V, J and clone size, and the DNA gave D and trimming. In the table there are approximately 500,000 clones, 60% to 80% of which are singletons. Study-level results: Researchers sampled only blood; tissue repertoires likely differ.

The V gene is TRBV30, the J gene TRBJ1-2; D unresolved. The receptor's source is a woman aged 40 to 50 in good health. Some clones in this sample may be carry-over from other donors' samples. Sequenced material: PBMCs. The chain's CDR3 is CAWSFSGYGYTF. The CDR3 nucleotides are TGTGCCTGGAGTTTTTCGGGATATGGCTACACCTTC.